This entry concerns a single T cell receptor beta chain. The target antigen is unknown. This specimen belongs to a study of cytomegalovirus exposure and HLA in healthy donors. Use of 60 Vbeta and 13 Jbeta primers characterized the PCR. Method: immunoSEQ multiplex PCR; TCRdb's copy keeps in-frame clones and lacks some. The sample consists of about 200,000 clones, 78% of them appearing once. The germline V gene has CDR1 LNHDA and CDR2 SQIVND (reference sequence). The ends lost 1 base at V and 7 bases at J; junction bases unmatched: 0. CDR3 length: 14 residues. General study findings and limits: An analysis that came later showed most CMV-associated TCR beta chains appearing HLA-restricted.

The TCR sequence derives from a male donor in good health and CMV-seronegative. This chain connects TRBV19 to TRBJ2-1; 11 bases are a match to TRBD2. Sequenced input: PBMCs. CDR3 loop: CASSIVAGGNEQFF. CDR3 coding DNA: TGTGCCAGTAGTATAGTAGCGGGAGGGAATGAGCAGTTCTTC.